A selection of T cell receptor beta chains follows, all from one sample in a study of blood T cell repertoires in COVID-19. Libraries were prepared by immunoSEQ multiplex PCR; TCRdb keeps only in-frame clonotypes and omits some of them. This sample has under 200,000 clones, with around four fifths found just once. The specimen was peripheral blood. These receptors originate from a woman in her 30s with acute or convalescent COVID-19. CDR3s include the opening cysteine and the closing phenylalanine or tryptophan. D genes are given only for firm matches. Expanded clones are given a class, and other clones once, few, many or no size at all.

TRBJ2-3 TRBV5-4 NA NA TGTGCCAGCAGCTTGGGCAGGGGTGCAGATACGCAGTATTTT CASSLGRGADTQYF
TRBJ1-4 TRBV4-1 NA NA TGCGCCAGCAGGTTCACGCCCGGCGGTGAAAAACTGTTTTTT CASRFTPGGEKLFF
TRBJ2-7 TRBV18 NA NA TGTGCCAGCTCACCACGTATGGCAGTCTCCTACGAGCAGTACTTC CASSPRMAVSYEQYF
TRBJ2-7 TRBV7-2 TRBD2 NA TGTGCCAGCAGCTTAGGGGCTAGCGGAACCTACGAGCAGTACTTC CASSLGASGTYEQYF
TRBJ1-5 TRBV10-3 NA NA TGTGCCATCAGTGATGGTCAGTATAGCAATCAGCCCCAGCATTTT CAISDGQYSNQPQHF
TRBJ1-5 TRBV6-2/TRBV6-3 TRBD1 NA TGTGCCAGCAGTTCAGATTCCGGGACAGGGTGGTCAGGCAATCAGCCCCAGCATTTT CASSSDSGTGWSGNQPQHF
TRBJ1-1 TRBV11-2 TRBD1 NA TGTGCCAGCAGCCCCGACAGGGCGGGAGGACTGAACACTGAAGCTTTCTTT CASSPDRAGGLNTEAFF
TRBJ2-1 TRBV7-8 TRBD2 NA TGTGCCAGCAGACTAAACCGACTAGCGGGAGGTAATGAGCAGTTCTTC CASRLNRLAGGNEQFF
TRBJ1-4 TRBV30 NA few TGTGCCTGGAGTGTAAGTGTACGGAATGAAAAACTGTTTTTT CAWSVSVRNEKLFF
TRBJ1-2 TRBV28 NA NA TGTGCCAGCAGTTCCGAGCGTGGGTTGGAGGGCGGTGGCTACACCTTC CASSSERGLEGGGYTF
TRBJ2-3 TRBV4-3 TRBD2 NA TGCGCCAGCAGCCAAGATGGGACTAGCGGGAGGTGGGGTACGGATACGCAGTATTTT CASSQDGTSGRWGTDTQYF
TRBJ1-1 TRBV5-1 NA NA TGCGCCAGCACCGCAAGGGGAGGGGGGACTGAAGCTTTCTTT CASTARGGGTEAFF
TRBJ2-7 TRBV9 NA NA TGTGCCAGCAGCCCCCGGAGGTTGAGCTCCTACGAGCAGTACTTC CASSPRRLSSYEQYF
TRBJ1-1 TRBV7-9 NA NA TGTGCCAGCAGCCCCTCGGCACAGGGGAACACTGAAGCTTTCTTT CASSPSAQGNTEAFF
TRBJ1-1 TRBV19 NA NA TGTGCCAGTAGTATAGATGGAGGAAGTGACACTGAAGCTTTCTTT CASSIDGGSDTEAFF